This T cell receptor (beta chain) was profiled in a study of regulatory T cells in long-lasting Graves disease. Noted time point: newly diagnosed GD, antithyroid drugs for less than 3 months. The TCR library was made from RNA extracted from PBMCs. Arm-PCR of CDR3 regions and iRepertoire HTBI primers were the basis on which TCR beta libraries were built. TCRdb ran MiXCR on the multiplex PCR reads and lists one entry per CDR3 protein. The sample lists roughly 380,000 distinct CDR3 sequences, around 15% occurring once. The CDR3 runs 16 residues. V lost 5 bases to trimming and J lost 4 bases, with 19 bases between them. The germline gives CDR1 SEHNR, CDR2 FQNEAQ (reference sequence).

Here the sequenced sample was peripheral blood mononuclear cells (PBMCs), taken at new diagnosis, from a patient treated with antithyroid drugs. The gene calls are TRBV7-9 and TRBJ2-3, with D perhaps matching TRBD2 (6 bases). This sequence was found in a female donor with Graves disease. The CDR3 spells CASSAGTGIPPDTQYF. CDR3 bases: TGTGCCAGCAGCGCGGGGACCGGTATTCCTCCAGATACGCAGTATTTT.